This T cell receptor beta chain was captured by sequencing in a study of technical replicates of blood from several donors. CDR3 length equals 13 residues. V was trimmed by 6 bases and J by 11 bases, leaving 19 bases between them. The germline V gene has CDR1 MDHEN and CDR2 SYDVKM. The assay was immunoSEQ multiplex PCR, and TCRdb's table has in-frame clones only and misses some. The repertoire has about 68,000 clones, about 97% of them found once; the top ten carry roughly 0.25%. This sequence joins TRBV28 and TRBJ1-1; D is undetermined. This TCR came from a human donor in good health. Sequencing was done on a sample of T cells isolated from PBMCs. The CDR3: CASSISGSRYAFF. CDR3 nucleotides: TGTGCCAGCAGCATTAGCGGTAGTCGGTATGCTTTCTTT.